These 28 T cell receptor beta chains were all obtained from the same sample, sequenced in a study of blood T cell repertoires in COVID-19 (dated by TCRdb to 2018 to 2020). The library was produced with the immunoSEQ multiplex PCR assay. Entries here come from immuneACCESS through TCRdb and include only in-frame sequences with V and J called. Some clones fail to appear in such tables; in the studies checked, an unresolved V gene covers under half of the shortfall, and the cause of the remainder is unknown. Recorded for this sample are about 87,000 clones; about 88% of them occurred a single time. Of the sample, about 5.1% falls within the top ten clones. Sequencing was done on a sample of peripheral blood. All receptors derive from a man aged 35-49 years with acute or convalescent COVID-19.

The chain carries TRBV27 and TRBJ1-6; the match to TRBD1 covers 10 bases. The germline gives CDR1 MNHEY, CDR2 SMNVEV (reference sequence). V lost 0 bases, J lost 10 bases, and 18 bases stayed unmatched. The CDR3 has 20 amino acids. The CDR3 bases are TGTGCCAGCAGTTTATCCGCCCCCACAAAACTGACAGGGGGCGAATCACCCCTCCACTTT. Protein sequence: CASSLSAPTKLTGGESPLHF.

This clone was seen once. The V and J genes are TRBV19 and TRBJ1-1; no clear D gene. Germline CDR1 LNHDA, CDR2 SQIVND (reference sequence). Deletions cut 10 bases from V and 1 base from J, with 7 bases between. The CDR3 extends over 11 amino acids. The CDR3 here is CATTRNTEAFF. CDR3 bases: TGTGCCACCACTAGGAACACTGAAGCTTTCTTT.

V usage is TRBV5-6 and J usage is TRBJ2-3; D may be TRBD2 (5 bases). Germline CDR1 and CDR2: SGHDT and YYEEEE. V was pared by 6 bases and J by 6 bases, with 17 bases between. The CDR3 covers 14 residues. CDR3 region: CASKDLAKADTQYF. In nucleotides, the CDR3 is TGTGCCAGCAAGGATCTAGCTAAAGCGGATACGCAGTATTTT.

The J gene is TRBJ1-2, the V gene TRBV7-2; D might be TRBD1 (6 bases). The CDR3 covers 14 residues. The V gene's germline CDR1 is SGHTA and CDR2 FQGNSA. V was cut by 4 bases and J by 6 bases, with 15 bases left in between. The chain's CDR3 is CASSWGGATNGYTF. CDR3 DNA: TGTGCCAGCAGCTGGGGGGGCGCGACGAATGGCTACACCTTC.

The V and J genes are TRBV29-1 and TRBJ2-2; 8 positions match TRBD1. The CDR3 spans 14 residues. The V gene end was trimmed by 2 bases and the J gene end by 5 bases; junction bases not matched to a gene: 4. The germline V gene has CDR1 SQVTM and CDR2 ANQGSEA. The CDR3 DNA reads TGCAGCGTTGAACGGACAGGGTGGACCGGGGAGCTGTTTTTT. Translated: CSVERTGWTGELFF.

V gene TRBV7-2 combines with J gene TRBJ2-4; no definite D call. CDR1 is SGHTA, CDR2 FQGNSA, per germline. The CDR3 totals 12 residues. V gave up 5 bases and J gave up 9 bases, with 11 bases separating them. The chain's CDR3 is CASSLEGGIQYF. The CDR3 coding sequence is TGTGCCAGCAGCCTTGAAGGCGGCATTCAGTACTTC.

The CDR3 region has the DNA TGTGCCAGCAGTGATCACAGGCCAGCCAAAAACATTCAGTACTTC. Its protein product is CASSDHRPAKNIQYF. The V and J genes are TRBV6-4 and TRBJ2-4; tentatively, D is TRBD1 (5 bases). The V end was cut by 3 bases, the J end by 0 bases, with 9 bases between. Germline V gene sequence: CDR1 MRHNA, CDR2 SNTAGT. The CDR3 is 15 amino acids.

This chain uses TRBV12-3 or TRBV12-4 with TRBJ1-1; TRBD1 aligns across 9 bases. Germline trimming cut 6 bases from V and 4 bases from J; bases unmatched to any gene: 3. The length of the CDR3 is 13 residues. In DNA form, the CDR3 reads TGTGCCAGCAGCAGGGACAGGGCCACTGAAGCTTTCTTT. The encoded protein is CASSRDRATEAFF.

The gene calls are TRBV4-1 and TRBJ1-6; 9 bases fit TRBD1. Germline CDR1 is MGHRA and CDR2 is YSYEKL. This CDR3 contains 15 residues. The ends lost 0 bases at V and 7 bases at J; junction bases unmatched: 1. The CDR3 loop is CASSQDGTGNSPLHF. The CDR3 DNA is TGCGCCAGCAGCCAAGATGGGACAGGGAATTCACCCCTCCACTTT.

The CDR3 here is CASSPRTGKGYNEQFF. The CDR3, as DNA: TGTGCCAGCAGCCCCCGCACAGGGAAGGGCTACAATGAGCAGTTCTTC. The chain employs TRBV3-1 (or the pseudogene TRBV3-2) and TRBJ2-1, with D possibly TRBD1 on 6 matching bases. The CDR3 is made up of 16 amino acids. CDR1 and CDR2 (germline): LGHDT, YNNKEL (reference sequence). The ends were cut back, 4 bases at V and 3 bases at J, with 16 bases in the middle.

The rearrangement joins TRBV5-4 to TRBJ1-4; the match to TRBD1 covers 10 bases. With V trimmed by 4 bases and J by 5 bases, 5 bases remained unmatched. The CDR3 runs 15 residues. Germline values: CDR1 SGHNT, CDR2 YYREEE (reference sequence). The CDR3 loop reads CASSGRTGGNEKLFF. CDR3 DNA sequence: TGTGCCAGCAGCGGACGGACAGGGGGAAATGAAAAACTGTTTTTT.

V is TRBV7-9 and J is TRBJ2-3, with D hard to call. Trimming removed 3 bases from V and 5 bases from J, with 15 bases in between. The CDR3 consists of 15 residues. CDR1 and CDR2 from the germline V gene are SEHNR and FQNEAQ (reference sequence). CDR3 DNA sequence: TGTGCCAGCAGCTTGTTGAGCGAACCCCAAGATACGCAGTATTTT. This sequence encodes CASSLLSEPQDTQYF.

The rearrangement joins TRBV5-8 to TRBJ1-1; D is perhaps TRBD1 (6 bases). Trimming removed 7 bases at V and 0 bases at J, with 10 bases between. Germline assignment: CDR1 SGHTS and CDR2 YDEGEE. The CDR3 consists of 13 residues. CDR3 protein: CASPSGVNTEAFF. CDR3 nucleotides: TGTGCCAGCCCCTCAGGGGTGAACACTGAAGCTTTCTTT.

This chain uses TRBV6-5 with TRBJ1-6; TRBD1 aligns across 8 bases. The CDR3 length is 14 residues. J gave up 10 bases and V 2 bases, and 4 bases lay outside the gene matches. CDR1 MNHEY and CDR2 SVGAGI come from the germline V gene. The CDR3 protein is CASSYGQGESPLHF. The CDR3 DNA sequence: TGTGCCAGCAGTTACGGACAGGGAGAATCACCCCTCCACTTT.

J is TRBJ1-1 and V is TRBV27, with 10 bases lining up with TRBD1. This CDR3 spans 18 amino acids. Germline assignment: CDR1 MNHEY and CDR2 SMNVEV (reference sequence). V was clipped by 1 base and J by 4 bases; unmatched bases: 12. The CDR3 region is CASSLLRDRGNWSTEAFF. In DNA, the CDR3 is TGTGCCAGCAGTTTATTACGGGACAGGGGAAATTGGTCCACTGAAGCTTTCTTT.

The rearrangement uses TRBV7-9 and TRBJ2-3; D gene uncertain. This CDR3 has 14 amino acids. CDR1 is SEHNR, CDR2 FQNEAQ, per germline (reference sequence). V lost 2 bases and J 2 bases, leaving 8 bases between the germline ends. CDR3 DNA sequence: TGTGCCAGCAGCTTAAGCACCTACACAGATACGCAGTATTTT. Translated, it gives CASSLSTYTDTQYF. Variable domain in full (rest from reference TRBV7-9 and TRBJ2-3): DTGVSQNPRHKITKRGQNVTFRCDPISEHNRLYWYRQTLGQGPEFLTYFQNEAQLEKSRLLSDRFSAERPKGSFSTLEIQRTEQGDSAMYLCASSLSTYTDTQYFGPGTRLTVL.

J is TRBJ1-2 and V is TRBV7-2, with 7 positions matching TRBD1. V was clipped by 4 bases and J by 4 bases; unmatched bases: 3. This CDR3 is 13 amino acids long. Germline lookup yields CDR1 SGHTA and CDR2 FQGNSA. CDR3 amino acids: CASSSGTVYGYTF. The CDR3 coding sequence is TGTGCCAGCAGCTCCGGGACAGTCTATGGCTACACCTTC.

The J gene is TRBJ2-7, the V gene TRBV3-1 (or the pseudogene TRBV3-2); 7 positions match TRBD2. This CDR3 spans 14 amino acids. Germline V gene sequence: CDR1 LGHDT, CDR2 YNNKEL (reference sequence). With V trimmed by 4 bases and J by 4 bases, 7 bases remained unmatched. CDR3 coding DNA: TGTGCCAGCAGCCCTTTCGCGGGAGCGTACGAGCAGTACTTC. Translated: CASSPFAGAYEQYF.

This clone showed up just once. The CDR3 here is CSVDDKFRYNEQFF. The CDR3, as DNA: TGCAGCGTAGACGACAAGTTCCGATACAATGAGCAGTTCTTC. V usage is TRBV29-1 and J usage is TRBJ2-1, with unresolved D. Germline CDR1 SQVTM, CDR2 ANQGSEA. This CDR3 contains 14 residues. The V end lost 6 bases, the J end lost 4 bases, and 16 bases lay between the germline ends.

The table lists this clone with a few counts. The CDR3 sequence is CAGGQGAVVEKLFF. Here the CDR3 DNA reads TGTGCCGGCGGACAGGGGGCGGTGGTTGAAAAACTGTTTTTT. The genes are TRBV6-5 and TRBJ1-4; 11 bases map to TRBD1. The CDR3 has 14 amino acids. Trimming took 11 bases from V and 7 from J; bases not matched to a gene: 9. Germline V gene data show CDR1 as MNHEY and CDR2 as SVGAGI.

The chain joins TRBV15 to TRBJ1-5; tentatively, D is TRBD1 (5 bases). The germline V gene has CDR1 LNHNV and CDR2 YYDKDF (reference sequence). The CDR3 is 15 residues long. V lost 3 bases, J lost 5 bases, and 14 bases lay in between. The CDR3 region is CATSSGLGGDQPQHF. The CDR3 DNA reads as TGTGCCACCAGCAGCGGGCTAGGAGGGGATCAGCCCCAGCATTTT.

This clone was counted once. The V gene is TRBV3-1 (or the pseudogene TRBV3-2), the J gene TRBJ1-1, with 8 bases that match TRBD1. Looked up from germline, CDR1 is LGHDT and CDR2 is YNNKEL (reference sequence). J lost 4 bases, V lost 5 bases, and 6 bases had no gene match. The CDR3 covers 14 residues. The chain's CDR3 is CASSFQGARTEAFF. The DNA of the CDR3 is TGTGCCAGCAGCTTTCAGGGGGCTCGCACTGAAGCTTTCTTT.

V and J are TRBV30 and TRBJ1-5; D gene ambiguous. The V end lost 2 bases, the J end lost 5 bases, and 25 bases lay between the germline ends. The V gene's germline CDR1 is GTSNPN and CDR2 SVGIG (reference sequence). The CDR3 has 18 amino acids. As DNA, the CDR3 is TGTGCCTGGAGTATAAACACCGCCGGTTGGGCTACTTATCAGCCCCAGCATTTT. As protein: CAWSINTAGWATYQPQHF.

The chain recombines TRBV18 with TRBJ2-5; 9 bases are shared with TRBD2. In germline, CDR1 is KGHSH, CDR2 LQKENI. J was trimmed by 5 bases and V by 3 bases; bases with no gene match: 7. This CDR3 contains 15 residues. CDR3 sequence: CASSPISGSTETQYF. The DNA of the CDR3 is TGTGCCAGCTCACCGATTAGCGGGAGTACGGAGACCCAGTACTTC.

The chain combines TRBV4-2 with TRBJ1-4; unclear D gene. CDR3 length equals 14 residues. V lost 6 bases to trimming and J lost 4 bases, with 12 bases between them. Germline loops: CDR1 LGHNA, CDR2 YNFKEQ. The CDR3 sequence: CASSQTRVNEKLFF. The CDR3 nucleotides read TGTGCCAGCAGTCAAACGCGCGTTAATGAAAAACTGTTTTTT.

J is TRBJ2-3 and V is TRBV14, with TRBD1 matching 7 bases. The germline V gene encodes CDR1 SGHDN and CDR2 FVKESK. V trimming: 0 bases; J trimming: 0 bases; junction bases outside the gene matches: 9. The CDR3 has 18 residues. This CDR3 is CASSQEGGADGSTDTQYF. CDR3 in DNA: TGTGCCAGCAGCCAAGAAGGGGGCGCGGATGGGAGCACAGATACGCAGTATTTT.

The V gene is TRBV7-9, the J gene TRBJ1-3, with 7 bases fitting TRBD1. The germline CDR1 and CDR2 sequences are SEHNR and FQNEAQ (reference sequence). CDR3 length: 16 residues. J gave up 2 bases and V 4 bases, and 8 bases lay outside the gene matches. CDR3 DNA: TGTGCCAGCAGCTCCAGACAGGGTAGCCCTGGAAACACCATATATTTT. It translates to CASSSRQGSPGNTIYF.

This clone was seen only once. The rearrangement joins TRBV10-3 to TRBJ1-2, with D perhaps TRBD1 (5 bases). V dropped 3 bases and J dropped 3 bases, with 11 bases sitting between them. The CDR3 consists of 14 residues. Germline assignment: CDR1 ENHRY and CDR2 SYGVKD. The CDR3 sequence: CAISERGRDYGYTF. The CDR3 DNA reads TGTGCCATCAGTGAAAGGGGCCGGGACTATGGCTACACCTTC.